The present TCR beta chain was sequenced within a study of beta chain features in type 1 diabetes. The sample holds a few counts of this clone. Its antigen is still unknown. As every portion of the isolated RNA was reverse transcribed, the sequencing read expressed TCRB transcripts. Profiled with immunoSEQ multiplex PCR; TCRdb holds only in-frame clones, not every one. The repertoire holds 900,000 or so clones, with about a sixth as singletons. Study outcomes and limitations: Sampled from patients, naive, central memory and Treg TCRB repertoires appeared more similar than those sampled from healthy donors. PCR could preferentially amplify shorter templates, alike in patients and controls. Patients with Type 1 diabetes showed moderately but significantly shorter TCRB CDR3s in all four CD4+ subsets.

Losses at the gene ends were 5 bases for V and 2 bases for J; bases not matched to a gene: 7. The germline gives CDR1 LGHNA, CDR2 YNFKEQ. The CDR3 spans 16 residues. Cell sorting via CD45RO/CCR7/CD25/CD127/CD95/CD27 was performed to obtain CD4+ naive, central memory, regulatory and stem cell-like memory cells. The receptor was derived from a woman younger than 35 in good health. Sample: naive CD4+ T cells from blood. The rearrangement uses TRBV4-2 and TRBJ2-1; 9 bases line up with TRBD2. CDR3 sequence (DNA): TGTGCCAGCAGCTTACCCCTAGCGGGACCCTACAATGAGCAGTTCTTC. This gives the protein CASSLPLAGPYNEQFF.